This entry concerns a single TCR beta chain. Its antigen is unidentified. The data were taken from a study of cytomegalovirus exposure and HLA in healthy donors. Study-wide findings and caveats: Later analysis suggested links between common viral pathogens and several top significant clusters. The study assumed roughly uniform donor sequencing depth for presence/absence analyses. For most TCR beta V segments, an earlier analysis put the productive rate at about 90% or about 30% of the time.

Every donor was a healthy person donating bone marrow. This CDR3 region has 16 residues. Germline V CDR1 and CDR2: MNHEY, SVGAGI. The V gene lost 2 bases and the J gene lost 4 bases, with 16 bases spanning the gap. Primers for the PCR totalled 60 Vbeta and 13 Jbeta. This table comes from immunoSEQ multiplex PCR, and its TCRdb copy is limited to in-frame clones, with some not included. The data contain more than 150,000 clones, roughly 82% of them singletons. The sample taken for sequencing was PBMCs. The sequence derives from a girl aged 2 to 10 in good health and CMV-seropositive. The rearrangement uses TRBV6-5 and TRBJ2-3, with D hard to call. CDR3 sequence (DNA): TGTGCCAGCAGTTACACAAAAGATTTAACCTCAGATACGCAGTATTTT. Translated, it gives CASSYTKDLTSDTQYF.